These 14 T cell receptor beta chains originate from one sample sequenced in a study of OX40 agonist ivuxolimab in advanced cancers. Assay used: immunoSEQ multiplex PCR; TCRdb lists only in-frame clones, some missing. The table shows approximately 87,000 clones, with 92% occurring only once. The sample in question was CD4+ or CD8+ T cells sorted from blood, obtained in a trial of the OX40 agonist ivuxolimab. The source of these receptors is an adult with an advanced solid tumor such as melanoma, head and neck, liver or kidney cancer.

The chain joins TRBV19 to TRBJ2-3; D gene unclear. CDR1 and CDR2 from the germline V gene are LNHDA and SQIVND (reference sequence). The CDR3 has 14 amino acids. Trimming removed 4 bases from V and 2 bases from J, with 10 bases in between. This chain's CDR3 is CASSKSPLTDTQYF. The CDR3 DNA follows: TGTGCCAGTAGTAAGTCGCCGCTCACAGATACGCAGTATTTT.

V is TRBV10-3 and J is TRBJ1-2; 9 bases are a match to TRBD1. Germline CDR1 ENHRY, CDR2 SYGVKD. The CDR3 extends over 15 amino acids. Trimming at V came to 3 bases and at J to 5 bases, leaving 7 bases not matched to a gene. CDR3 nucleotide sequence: TGTGCCATCAGTGACCCGGACAGGGGAGGGTATGGCTACACCTTC. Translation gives CAISDPDRGGYGYTF.

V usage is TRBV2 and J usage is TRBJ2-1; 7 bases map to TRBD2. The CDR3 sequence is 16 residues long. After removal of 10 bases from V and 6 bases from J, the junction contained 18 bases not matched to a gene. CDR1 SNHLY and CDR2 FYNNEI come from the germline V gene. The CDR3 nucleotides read TGTGCCATCGGGTTCGTGGGGCAGGGAGGGTTCAATGAGCAGTTCTTC. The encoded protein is CAIGFVGQGGFNEQFF.

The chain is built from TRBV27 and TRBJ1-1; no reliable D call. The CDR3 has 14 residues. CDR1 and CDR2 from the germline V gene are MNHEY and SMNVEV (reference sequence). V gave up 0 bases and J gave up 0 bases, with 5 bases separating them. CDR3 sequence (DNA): TGTGCCAGCAGTTTATCCAGCCTGAACACTGAAGCTTTCTTT. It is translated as CASSLSSLNTEAFF.

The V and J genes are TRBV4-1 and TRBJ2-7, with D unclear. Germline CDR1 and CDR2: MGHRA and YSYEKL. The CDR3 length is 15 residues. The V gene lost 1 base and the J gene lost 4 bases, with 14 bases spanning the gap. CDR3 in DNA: TGCGCCAGCAGCCAAGGGGCTGGGCCCATTTACGAGCAGTACTTC. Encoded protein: CASSQGAGPIYEQYF.

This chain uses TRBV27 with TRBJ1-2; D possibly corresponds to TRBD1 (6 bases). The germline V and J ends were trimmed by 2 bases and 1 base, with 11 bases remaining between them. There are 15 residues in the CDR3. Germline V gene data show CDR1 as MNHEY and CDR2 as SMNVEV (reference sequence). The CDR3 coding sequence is TGTGCCAGCAGTTTACAGGGGCGCGTTAACTATGGCTACACCTTC. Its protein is CASSLQGRVNYGYTF.

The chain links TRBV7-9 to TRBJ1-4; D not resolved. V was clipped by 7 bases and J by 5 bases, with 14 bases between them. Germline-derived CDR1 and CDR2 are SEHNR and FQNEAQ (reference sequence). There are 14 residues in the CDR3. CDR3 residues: CASMDLTRNEKLFF. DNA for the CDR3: TGTGCCAGCATGGACCTCACGAGGAATGAAAAACTGTTTTTT.

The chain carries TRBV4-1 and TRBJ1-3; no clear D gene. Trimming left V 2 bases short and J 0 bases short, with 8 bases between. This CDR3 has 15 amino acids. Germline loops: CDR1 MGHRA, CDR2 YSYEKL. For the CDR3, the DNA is TGCGCCAGCAGCCAATACGGAAACTCTGGAAACACCATATATTTT. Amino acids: CASSQYGNSGNTIYF.

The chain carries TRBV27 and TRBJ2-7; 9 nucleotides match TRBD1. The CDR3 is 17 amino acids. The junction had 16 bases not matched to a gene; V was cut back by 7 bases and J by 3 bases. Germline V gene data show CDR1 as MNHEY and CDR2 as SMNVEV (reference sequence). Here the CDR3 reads CASNPTLVRQGDYEQYF. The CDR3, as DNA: TGTGCCAGCAACCCTACCCTCGTCCGACAGGGGGACTACGAGCAGTACTTC.

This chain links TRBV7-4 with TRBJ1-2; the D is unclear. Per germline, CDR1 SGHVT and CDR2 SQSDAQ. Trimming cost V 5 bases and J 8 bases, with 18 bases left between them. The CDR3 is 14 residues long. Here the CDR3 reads CASSPEVAGRGYTF. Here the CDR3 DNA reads TGTGCCAGCAGCCCAGAAGTGGCAGGCCGGGGCTACACCTTC.

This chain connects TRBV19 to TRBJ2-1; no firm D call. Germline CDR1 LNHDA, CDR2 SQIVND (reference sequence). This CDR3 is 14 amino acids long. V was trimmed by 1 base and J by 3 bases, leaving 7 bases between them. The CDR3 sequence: CASSIGTYYNEQFF. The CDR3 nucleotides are TGTGCCAGTAGTATAGGGACCTACTACAATGAGCAGTTCTTC.

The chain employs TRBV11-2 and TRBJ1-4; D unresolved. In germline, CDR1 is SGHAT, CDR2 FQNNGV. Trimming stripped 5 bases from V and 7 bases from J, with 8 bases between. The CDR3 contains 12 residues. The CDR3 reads CASSLRGEKLFF. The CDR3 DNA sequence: TGTGCCAGCAGCCTCAGAGGTGAAAAACTGTTTTTT.

CDR3 loop: CASSPDYSEQYF. CDR3 sequence (DNA): TGTGCCAGCAGCCCGGACTATAGCGAGCAGTACTTC. J is TRBJ2-7 and V is TRBV27, with TRBD2 as a possible D gene (6 bases). V was trimmed by 6 bases and J by 6 bases, leaving 12 bases between them. The CDR3 covers 12 residues. Germline-derived CDR1 and CDR2 are MNHEY and SMNVEV (reference sequence).

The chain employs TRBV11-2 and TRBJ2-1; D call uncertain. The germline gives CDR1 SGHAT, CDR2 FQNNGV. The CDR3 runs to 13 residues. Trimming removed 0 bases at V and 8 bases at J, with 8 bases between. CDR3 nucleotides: TGTGCCAGCAGCTTAGATGAGAGGTATGAGCAGTTCTTC. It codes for CASSLDERYEQFF.